These 14 T cell receptor beta chains were all obtained from the same sample, sequenced in a study of blood T cell repertoires in COVID-19. Profiling relied on immunoSEQ multiplex PCR, and the TCRdb table lists in-frame clones only, not all of them. The sample lists approximately 85,000 clones, 86% occurring once. The sequenced sample was peripheral blood. The receptors were gathered from a woman over 75 in a cohort sampled during active or convalescent COVID-19.

The DNA for the CDR3 is TGCGCCAGCAGCTTTGGTAGCGGGAGAAACACCGGGGAGCTGTTTTTT. The encoded protein is CASSFGSGRNTGELFF. V usage is TRBV5-1 and J usage is TRBJ2-2; 9 nucleotides align to TRBD2. There are 16 residues in the CDR3. CDR1 and CDR2 (germline): SGHRS, YFSETQ. V was clipped by 2 bases and J by 2 bases; unmatched bases: 4.

The chain employs TRBV9 and TRBJ2-5; no clear D. Germline loops: CDR1 SGDLS, CDR2 YYNGEE. CDR3 length equals 18 residues. Trimming took off 0 bases at V and 0 bases at J, with 18 bases between the two ends. The CDR3 region has the DNA TGTGCCAGCAGCGTAGGGTCCTCGATGGAGTGGTACCAAGAGACCCAGTACTTC. It encodes CASSVGSSMEWYQETQYF. Full variable domain (outside the CDR3, taken from reference TRBV9 and TRBJ2-5): DSGVTQTPKHLITATGQRVTLRCSPRSGDLSVYWYQQSLDQGLQFLIQYYNGEERAKGNILERFSAQQFPDLHSELNLSSLELGDSALYFCASSVGSSMEWYQETQYFGPGTRLLVL.

The rearrangement links TRBV10-3 to TRBJ1-1, with D possibly being TRBD1 (6 bases). This CDR3 region has 14 residues. Trimming pared 10 bases from V and 6 bases from J, leaving 21 bases between. Germline lookup yields CDR1 ENHRY and CDR2 SYGVKD. CDR3 sequence (DNA): TGTGCCACCCGCAAGGACAGCCTTCCCGCTGAAGCTTTCTTT. As protein: CATRKDSLPAEAFF.

V and J are TRBV7-2 and TRBJ2-7; perhaps TRBD1 as D (6 bases). Deletions cut 3 bases from V and 0 bases from J, with 12 bases between. The CDR3 has 15 residues. Germline V CDR1 and CDR2: SGHTA, FQGNSA. The DNA of the CDR3 is TGTGCCAGCAGCTTCGGGACAAGGAGCTCCTACGAGCAGTACTTC. Protein product: CASSFGTRSSYEQYF.

Here the CDR3 reads CASSLGTSGSAYNEQFF. The CDR3 nucleotides are TGTGCCAGCAGTTTGGGGACTAGCGGGAGCGCCTACAATGAGCAGTTCTTC. The chain uses TRBV27 and TRBJ2-1, with 14 bases lining up with TRBD2. Germline assignment: CDR1 MNHEY and CDR2 SMNVEV (reference sequence). The CDR3 runs to 17 residues. The J segment lost 2 bases and the V segment lost 3 bases, leaving 3 bases of the junction unmatched.

V is TRBV28 and J is TRBJ1-2; D not resolved. The CDR3 sequence is 19 residues long. CDR1 and CDR2 (germline): MDHEN, SYDVKM. Trimming took off 1 base at V and 3 bases at J, with 24 bases between the two ends. The CDR3 loop is CASSLFEGGPFPGYYGYTF. In DNA, the CDR3 is TGTGCCAGCAGTTTATTCGAGGGCGGTCCGTTCCCCGGTTACTATGGCTACACCTTC.

This chain joins TRBV2 and TRBJ1-1, with D possibly matching TRBD1 (6 bases). Trimming removed 4 bases from V and 1 base from J, with 13 bases in between. The CDR3 runs to 15 residues. Germline assignment: CDR1 SNHLY and CDR2 FYNNEI. The CDR3 reads CASSVSGGANTEAFF. CDR3 bases: TGTGCCAGCAGTGTTTCGGGGGGCGCGAACACTGAAGCTTTCTTT.

The CDR3 protein is CASSQSHRGWRTNEKLFF. CDR3 coding DNA: TGTGCCAGCAGCCAATCCCACAGGGGCTGGCGCACTAATGAAAAACTGTTTTTT. V and J are TRBV3-1 (or the pseudogene TRBV3-2) and TRBJ1-4; 7 bases align to TRBD1. CDR1 and CDR2 from the germline V gene are LGHDT and YNNKEL (reference sequence). Trimming at V came to 2 bases and at J to 2 bases, leaving 11 bases not matched to a gene. This CDR3 spans 18 amino acids.

This clone showed up just once. The V call is TRBV3-1 (or the pseudogene TRBV3-2), the J call TRBJ1-6; TRBD1 matches at 8 bases. Germline CDR1 and CDR2: LGHDT and YNNKEL (reference sequence). The V gene end was trimmed by 0 bases and the J gene end by 2 bases; junction bases not matched to a gene: 9. The length of the CDR3 is 19 residues. In DNA form, the CDR3 reads TGTGCCAGCAGCCAAGACCCCCGGGACAGGTTAACCTATAATTCACCCCTCCACTTT. Translation gives CASSQDPRDRLTYNSPLHF.

The rearrangement uses TRBV7-2 and TRBJ1-1; D call uncertain. The germline V gene has CDR1 SGHTA and CDR2 FQGNSA. This CDR3 has 13 residues. Trimming removed 7 bases at V and 4 bases at J, with 13 bases between. The CDR3 sequence: CASTQIEGTEAFF. The CDR3 coding sequence is TGTGCCAGCACCCAAATAGAGGGCACTGAAGCTTTCTTT.

V usage is TRBV5-4 and J usage is TRBJ1-1; the match to TRBD1 covers 8 bases. The CDR3 runs 13 residues. The junction had 7 bases not matched to a gene; V was cut back by 4 bases and J by 8 bases. The germline CDR1 and CDR2 sequences are SGHNT and YYREEE (reference sequence). DNA of the CDR3: TGTGCCAGCAGCCTTCAGGGGGCTGCCGAAGCTTTCTTT. As protein: CASSLQGAAEAFF.

V and J are TRBV7-2 and TRBJ2-5, with TRBD1 identical over 9 bases. The CDR3 is made up of 15 amino acids. Losses at the gene ends were 10 bases for V and 4 bases for J; bases not matched to a gene: 13. The germline V gene has CDR1 SGHTA and CDR2 FQGNSA. The CDR3 coding sequence is TGTGCCACCGGAGTCTGGGACAGGGTAGGAGAGACCCAGTACTTC. This sequence encodes CATGVWDRVGETQYF. Together with reference TRBV7-2 and TRBJ2-5, the CDR3 gives the full variable domain: GAGVSQSPSNKVTEKGKDVELRCDPISGHTALYWYRQSLGQGLEFLIYFQGNSAPDKSGLPSDRFSAERTGGSVSTLTIQRTQQEDSAVYLCATGVWDRVGETQYFGPGTRLLVL.

The CDR3 sequence is CASSSLKGVGEAFF. The CDR3 DNA sequence: TGTGCCAGCAGCTCCCTAAAGGGAGTCGGTGAAGCTTTCTTT. The V gene is TRBV7-3, the J gene TRBJ1-1; D unresolved. V was shortened by 4 bases and J by 7 bases, with 16 bases between the two germline ends. CDR3 length: 14 amino acids. Germline V gene lookup returns CDR1 SGHTA and CDR2 FQGTGA.

The rearrangement links TRBV18 to TRBJ2-1; weak D call: TRBD2 (5 bases). The CDR3 runs 14 residues. V was cut by 3 bases and J by 9 bases, with 15 bases left in between. Germline V gene data show CDR1 as KGHSH and CDR2 as LQKENI. The CDR3 protein is CASSPGRVEGEQFF. CDR3 bases: TGTGCCAGCTCACCTGGGAGAGTAGAGGGTGAGCAGTTCTTC. The whole variable domain, remainder taken from reference TRBV18 and TRBJ2-1, is NAGVMQNPRHLVRRRGQEARLRCSPMKGHSHVYWYRQLPEEGLKFMVYLQKENIIDESGMPKERFSAEFPKEGPSILRIQQVVRGDSAAYFCASSPGRVEGEQFFGPGTRLTVL.